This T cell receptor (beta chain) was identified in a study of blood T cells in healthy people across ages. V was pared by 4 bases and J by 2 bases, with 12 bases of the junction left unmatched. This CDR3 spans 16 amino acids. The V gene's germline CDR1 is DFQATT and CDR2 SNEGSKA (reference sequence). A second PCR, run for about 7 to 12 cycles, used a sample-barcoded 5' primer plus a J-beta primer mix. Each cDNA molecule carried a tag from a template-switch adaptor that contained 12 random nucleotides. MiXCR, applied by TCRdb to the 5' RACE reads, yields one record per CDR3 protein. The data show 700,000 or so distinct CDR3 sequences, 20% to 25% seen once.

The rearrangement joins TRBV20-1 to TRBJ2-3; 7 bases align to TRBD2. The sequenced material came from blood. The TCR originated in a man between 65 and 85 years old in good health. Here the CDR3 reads CSAMWWEGPLTDTQYF. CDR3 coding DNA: TGCAGTGCTATGTGGTGGGAGGGCCCCCTCACAGATACGCAGTATTTT.